Included here is one T cell receptor beta chain sequence, with context. The data were obtained in a study of control samples from healthy donors and cancer patients. The germline gives CDR1 KGHSH, CDR2 LQKENI. Trimming pared 6 bases from V and 5 bases from J, leaving 16 bases between. There are 14 residues in the CDR3. Method: immunoSEQ multiplex PCR; TCRdb's copy keeps in-frame clones and lacks some. This table has around 170,000 clones, about 86% appearing once. The sequencing sample was made of blood. The clonotype originates from a woman under 40 in good health. V is TRBV18 and J is TRBJ2-5; D may be TRBD2 (5 bases). CDR3 bases: TGTGCCAGCTCCCCGACGTCCACTAGTGAGACCCAGTACTTC. Translated, it gives CASSPTSTSETQYF.